These T cell receptor beta chains were read from a single sample in a study of blood T cell repertoires in COVID-19. Measured with immunoSEQ multiplex PCR; TCRdb has only the in-frame clones, and not every one. The sample lists some 340,000 clones, around 83% occurring once. The sample comprised peripheral blood. These receptors all stem from a man aged 30 to 39 with active or convalescent COVID-19. CDR3s leave out the opening cysteine and the closing phenylalanine or tryptophan. Each record gives: J gene, V gene, CDR3 protein.

TRBJ2-3,TRBV9,ASSVGALRDTQY
TRBJ1-5,TRBV5-1,ASSLGTEYNQPQH
TRBJ1-5,TRBV19,ASSIDRYRQPQH
TRBJ2-7,TRBV7-8,ASSFGTDYNYEQY
TRBJ1-2,TRBV27,ASSFSQAGWDGYT
TRBJ2-7,TRBV4-1,ASSPLEGVAGPPYEQY
TRBJ2-3,TRBV13,ASIRAGTSTDTQY
TRBJ2-7,TRBV9,ASSEGTSGVYEQY
TRBJ2-5,TRBV5-5,ASSLERVAVETQY
TRBJ1-1,TRBV14,ASSQDWTPNPMNTEAF
TRBJ1-6,TRBV7-2,ASSLQRDSPLH
TRBJ2-5,TRBV4-2,ASSRTGGLGGLETQY
TRBJ2-3,TRBV6-5,ANWDTHTDTQY
TRBJ1-5,TRBV4-1,ASSQEETGSRPQH
TRBJ2-3,TRBV6-4,ASGLAGASTDTQY
TRBJ2-1,TRBV6-2/TRBV6-3,ASSYDPNAVHEQF
TRBJ1-6,TRBV3-1/TRBV3-2,ASSSCPGIYSWSSYNSPLH
TRBJ1-5,TRBV7-2,ASSAQGRPFNQPQH
TRBJ2-3,TRBV6-6,ASSYSMEDTQY
TRBJ2-5,TRBV7-6,ASSRQTSGGAERETQY
TRBJ1-6,TRBV4-1,ASSLGGNNSPLH
TRBJ2-1,TRBV11-2,ASSLEGTRGNEQF
TRBJ1-2,TRBV7-6,ASSWREGGGYT
TRBJ2-5,TRBV5-1,ASSLSPSGGETQY
TRBJ2-7,TRBV30,AWATGSYEQY
TRBJ1-4,TRBV9,ASSPTPPGSTNEKLF
TRBJ1-3,TRBV19,ASSPRTEDNTIY
TRBJ2-1,TRBV7-6,ASSLGLSYTNEQF
TRBJ1-4,TRBV18,ASSPGQSEKLF
TRBJ2-3,TRBV2,ASRRRLRDRDRTDTQY
TRBJ1-4,TRBV7-9,ASTPEAANEKLF
TRBJ1-4,TRBV28,ASSQGTYREKLF
TRBJ2-7,TRBV7-2,ASSLATRGRWTYEQY
TRBJ1-4,TRBV21-1,ASSKLAPGGNEKLF
TRBJ1-1,TRBV2,ASSGEMNTEAF
TRBJ2-1,TRBV11-2,ASSLSSGNEQF
TRBJ2-1,TRBV24-1,ATSADSYNEQF
TRBJ2-7,TRBV28,ASSLPPGGPLYEQY
TRBJ2-2,TRBV3-1/TRBV3-2,ASSGTYLNTGELF
TRBJ1-2,TRBV18,ASSPGPGVAYGYT
TRBJ2-1,TRBV5-1,ASSSDRLNEQF
TRBJ2-1,TRBV23-1,ASSHGGDNEQF
TRBJ1-2,TRBV9,ASSPRTGRLDYT
TRBJ1-1,TRBV7-2,ASSFTGKVGTEAF
TRBJ1-5,TRBV15,ATSRLGYRGNQPQH